This T cell receptor (beta chain) comes out of a study of cytomegalovirus exposure and HLA in healthy donors. The length of the CDR3 is 13 residues. V lost 3 bases to trimming and J lost 5 bases, with 9 bases between them. The germline V gene encodes CDR1 SGHTA and CDR2 FQGNSA. PCR amplification relied on 60 Vbeta primers (plus 13 Jbeta primers). Repertoires were generated with immunoSEQ multiplex PCR, while TCRdb's copy carries only in-frame clones and drops some. The sample consists of about 160,000 clones, roughly 85% of them appearing once. The sequencing input was PBMCs. The receptor's source is a man aged 18 to 29 in good health and CMV-seropositive. The chain has TRBV7-2 and TRBJ2-3; the D gene is possibly TRBD2 (5 bases). In DNA, the CDR3 is TGTGCCAGCAGCTTGACGGGGATAGATACGCAGTATTTT. Amino acid sequence: CASSLTGIDTQYF.